Presented here are 31 T cell receptor beta chains from one specimen sequenced in a study of blood T cell repertoires in COVID-19. This table comes from immunoSEQ multiplex PCR, and its TCRdb copy is limited to in-frame clones, with some not included. Seen here are 150,000 or so clones, roughly 83% observed once, and the top ten hold less than 3%. The sample taken for sequencing was peripheral blood. The receptors were sampled from a woman aged 55-70 years with acute or convalescent COVID-19.

The rearrangement uses TRBV4-1 and TRBJ2-7, with D possibly being TRBD2 (5 bases). CDR3 size: 13 residues. Germline V CDR1 and CDR2: MGHRA, YSYEKL. Trimming stripped 4 bases from V and 0 bases from J, with 7 bases between. CDR3 in DNA: TGCGCCAGCAGCCCCCTAGCCTCCTACGAGCAGTACTTC. Amino acid sequence: CASSPLASYEQYF.

The CDR3 is CASRKGLGETQYF. The CDR3 DNA is TGTGCCAGTAGGAAGGGGCTAGGAGAGACCCAGTACTTC. This chain uses TRBV19 with TRBJ2-5, with TRBD1 as a possible D gene (5 bases). Trimming removed 6 bases at V and 4 bases at J, with 12 bases between. The CDR3 is 13 residues long. Germline V gene lookup returns CDR1 LNHDA and CDR2 SQIVND (reference sequence).

The chain joins TRBV7-6 to TRBJ2-3, with D tentatively TRBD2 (6 bases). In germline, CDR1 is SGHVS, CDR2 FNYEAQ. The CDR3 extends over 15 amino acids. Trimming took 5 bases from V and 0 from J, leaving 12 bases between them. In nucleotides, the CDR3 is TGTGCCAGCAGCGCAGCCGGGACTAGCACAGATACGCAGTATTTT. This translates into CASSAAGTSTDTQYF.

The chain links TRBV30 to TRBJ1-3; D ambiguous. The CDR3 length is 13 residues. Trimming took off 2 bases at V and 4 bases at J, with 9 bases between the two ends. Germline CDR1 is GTSNPN and CDR2 is SVGIG (reference sequence). The CDR3 spells CAWSQDKGNTIYF. In DNA form, the CDR3 reads TGTGCCTGGAGTCAGGATAAAGGAAACACCATATATTTT.

The chain recombines TRBV11-2 with TRBJ2-5, with TRBD2 as a possible D gene (5 bases). The V gene lost 6 bases and the J gene lost 4 bases, with 6 bases spanning the gap. CDR3 length: 11 residues. The germline gives CDR1 SGHAT, CDR2 FQNNGV. The CDR3 DNA follows: TGTGCCAGCAGAAGCGGAGAGACCCAGTACTTC. Translation: CASRSGETQYF.

The V and J genes are TRBV7-9 and TRBJ1-6; 7 bases align to TRBD1. Germline CDR1 SEHNR, CDR2 FQNEAQ (reference sequence). The V segment lost 5 bases and the J segment 6 bases; nucleotides outside the gene matches: 10. The CDR3 totals 16 residues. DNA for the CDR3: TGTGCCAGCAGCAAGACCGGGACAGCTCTTAATTCACCCCTCCACTTT. It encodes CASSKTGTALNSPLHF.

The chain recombines TRBV28 with TRBJ1-2; D ambiguous. V lost 3 bases and J lost 2, with 7 bases in between. This CDR3 is 13 amino acids long. CDR1 is MDHEN, CDR2 SYDVKM, per germline. The DNA for the CDR3 is TGTGCCAGCAGTTTCGAGGGAAACTATGGCTACACCTTC. Translating it yields CASSFEGNYGYTF.

The chain is built from TRBV6-2 or TRBV6-3 and TRBJ2-7; TRBD1 is a possible D gene (6 bases). Germline CDR1 reads MNHEY; CDR2 reads SVGEGT. CDR3 size: 14 residues. V lost 2 bases and J lost 4, with 12 bases in between. CDR3 loop: CASSYLSQGYEQYF. The CDR3 nucleotides are TGTGCCAGCAGTTACCTCTCTCAGGGGTACGAGCAGTACTTC.

The sample holds one count of this clone. The chain recombines TRBV10-3 with TRBJ1-1; the D gene is possibly TRBD1 (6 bases). There are 14 residues in the CDR3. V lost 3 bases and J 1 base, leaving 9 bases between the germline ends. Germline values: CDR1 ENHRY, CDR2 SYGVKD. The CDR3 DNA reads as TGTGCCATCAGTGATAGGACAGCGAACACTGAAGCTTTCTTT. It yields the protein CAISDRTANTEAFF.

DNA of the CDR3: TGTGCCATCAGTGGGGAGTGGTCCAATCAGCCCCAGCATTTT. Protein: CAISGEWSNQPQHF. The chain couples TRBV10-3 to TRBJ1-5; D is unresolved. Trimming removed 4 bases from V and 3 bases from J, with 10 bases in between. The CDR3 is 14 amino acids. Germline CDR1 is ENHRY and CDR2 is SYGVKD.

The V and J genes are TRBV5-4 and TRBJ2-7; perhaps TRBD1 as D (5 bases). Per germline, CDR1 SGHNT and CDR2 YYREEE (reference sequence). CDR3 length equals 15 residues. V lost 1 base and J 6 bases, leaving 17 bases between the germline ends. DNA of the CDR3: TGTGCCAGCAGCTTGAGCGCGTCAGGGCATCGCGAGCAGTACTTC. It codes for CASSLSASGHREQYF.

The gene calls are TRBV19 and TRBJ2-1; TRBD1 matches at 7 bases. V gave up 6 bases and J gave up 5 bases; unmatched junction bases: 10. This CDR3 is 15 amino acids long. Looked up from germline, CDR1 is LNHDA and CDR2 is SQIVND (reference sequence). CDR3 amino acids: CASSPTGKRDNEQFF. CDR3 bases: TGTGCCAGTAGCCCGACAGGGAAGAGGGACAATGAGCAGTTCTTC. Drawing the rest from reference TRBV19 and TRBJ2-1, the complete variable domain is DGGITQSPKYLFRKEGQNVTLSCEQNLNHDAMYWYRQDPGQGLRLIYYSQIVNDFQKGDIAEGYSVSREKKESFPLTVTSAQKNPTAFYLCASSPTGKRDNEQFFGPGTRLTVL.

The chain recombines TRBV7-8 with TRBJ2-1; possibly TRBD2 for D (6 bases). CDR1 and CDR2 from the germline V gene are SGHVS and FQNEAQ. The germline V and J ends were trimmed by 5 bases and 0 bases, with 14 bases remaining between them. The CDR3 sequence is 16 residues long. DNA of the CDR3: TGTGCCAGCAGCCCCCGGGACTTACGCTCCTACAATGAGCAGTTCTTC. This gives the protein CASSPRDLRSYNEQFF.

The chain joins TRBV5-4 to TRBJ2-1, with 9 nucleotides matching TRBD2. The CDR3 runs to 17 residues. Trimming cost V 4 bases and J 9 bases; bases outside gene matches: 17. Germline V CDR1 and CDR2: SGHNT, YYREEE (reference sequence). The CDR3 loop reads CASSPPGKAGGLGEQFF. The CDR3, as DNA: TGTGCCAGCAGCCCTCCAGGAAAAGCGGGGGGTCTGGGTGAGCAGTTCTTC.

The gene calls are TRBV4-2 and TRBJ2-3, with TRBD1 as a possible D gene (5 bases). CDR1 is LGHNA and CDR2 is YNFKEQ in the germline V gene. This CDR3 comprises 16 residues. The V end lost 2 bases, the J end lost 0 bases, and 12 bases lay between the germline ends. The CDR3 coding sequence is TGTGCCAGCAGCCAAACTAAGGGGTCTAGCACAGATACGCAGTATTTT. Encoded protein: CASSQTKGSSTDTQYF.

V is TRBV25-1 and J is TRBJ1-1; a possible D gene is TRBD1 (5 bases). CDR3 length: 16 amino acids. Germline V gives CDR1 MGHDK, CDR2 SYGVNS. V gave up 5 bases and J gave up 1 base, with 17 bases separating them. The CDR3 loop reads CASSPPGGGRNTEAFF. The DNA of the CDR3 is TGTGCCAGCAGTCCCCCGGGGGGAGGAAGGAACACTGAAGCTTTCTTT. The full variable domain, with the rest looked up from reference TRBV25-1 and TRBJ1-1, is EADIYQTPRYLVIGTGKKITLECSQTMGHDKMYWYQQDPGMELHLIHYSYGVNSTEKGDLSSESTVSRIRTEHFPLTLESARPSHTSQYLCASSPPGGGRNTEAFFGQGTRLTVV.

This chain links TRBV18 with TRBJ1-2; no clear D. Germline V gene lookup returns CDR1 KGHSH and CDR2 LQKENI. This CDR3 spans 12 amino acids. Trimming stripped 0 bases from V and 5 bases from J, with 4 bases between. DNA of the CDR3: TGTGCCAGCTCACCACCTGCGTATGGCTACACCTTC. This sequence encodes CASSPPAYGYTF.

The V and J genes are TRBV6-6 and TRBJ2-1, with 10 bases fitting TRBD1. The junction had 9 bases not matched to a gene; V was cut back by 10 bases and J by 6 bases. The CDR3 is 14 residues long. Per germline, CDR1 MNHNY and CDR2 SVGAGI (reference sequence). The CDR3 nucleotides are TGTGCCACCGTCTGGGGGACAGGGGTCAATGAGCAGTTCTTC. Translating gives CATVWGTGVNEQFF.

The chain is built from TRBV19 and TRBJ1-4, with 10 bases identical to TRBD1. CDR3 size: 16 residues. Germline CDR1 LNHDA, CDR2 SQIVND (reference sequence). The J segment lost 5 bases and the V segment lost 4 bases, leaving 7 bases of the junction unmatched. CDR3 in amino acids: CASSRDRGSRNEKLFF. CDR3 coding DNA: TGTGCCAGTAGTAGGGACAGGGGATCGAGGAATGAAAAACTGTTTTTT.

V gene TRBV2 combines with J gene TRBJ1-1; weak D call: TRBD1 (6 bases). With 7 bases removed from V and 6 bases from J, the gap between germline ends came to 15 bases. Germline CDR1 is SNHLY and CDR2 is FYNNEI. The CDR3 extends over 13 amino acids. In nucleotides, the CDR3 is TGTGCCAGCACACTACAGGGCATCGCTGAAGCTTTCTTT. As protein: CASTLQGIAEAFF.

The chain links TRBV5-5 to TRBJ1-2; TRBD1 might be the D (5 bases). The CDR3 extends over 16 amino acids. Germline CDR1 is SGHKS and CDR2 is YYEKEE (reference sequence). Between the trimmed V and J ends, which lost 1 base and 4 bases, there was a span of 17 bases. CDR3 DNA: TGTGCCAGCAGCTTGAGCCTACTACAGGCGGCCTATGGCTACACCTTC. Translating it yields CASSLSLLQAAYGYTF.

The rearrangement joins TRBV30 to TRBJ2-1; 7 bases map to TRBD2. J lost 0 bases, V lost 7 bases, and 9 bases had no gene match. CDR1 is GTSNPN, CDR2 SVGIG, per germline (reference sequence). The length of the CDR3 is 15 residues. For the CDR3, the DNA is TGTGCCTCAGAGACTAGCCGATCCTCCTACAATGAGCAGTTCTTC. Protein product: CASETSRSSYNEQFF.

This clone showed up just a few times. The chain recombines TRBV21-1 with TRBJ1-2; the table's D call of TRBD1 was not tested on the DNA. TRBV21-1 is flagged as a pseudogene. The CDR3 extends over 17 amino acids. The CDR3: CASRGQLLPGQIYGYTF. CDR3 DNA sequence: TGTGCCAGCAGGGGACAGCTCCTTCCGGGACAAATCTATGGCTACACCTTC.

The chain uses TRBV10-3 and TRBJ2-5, with a possible D match to TRBD1 (6 bases). The germline V gene has CDR1 ENHRY and CDR2 SYGVKD. This CDR3 spans 15 amino acids. Trimming took 2 bases from V and 5 from J, leaving 15 bases between them. CDR3 nucleotide sequence: TGTGCCATCAGTGAGGAAGGGGGAATGGGGGAGACCCAGTACTTC. This translates into CAISEEGGMGETQYF.

This chain uses TRBV28 with TRBJ2-2; TRBD2 might be the D (7 bases). This CDR3 spans 14 amino acids. Germline V lookup: CDR1 MDHEN, CDR2 SYDVKM. CDR3 protein: CAAQRGGGTGELFF. Here the CDR3 DNA reads TGTGCAGCACAGCGGGGAGGGGGGACCGGGGAGCTGTTTTTT.

The chain has TRBV18 and TRBJ1-6; 10 bases agree with TRBD1. The CDR3 contains 18 residues. Germline V gives CDR1 KGHSH, CDR2 LQKENI. The V segment lost 3 bases and the J segment 3 bases; nucleotides outside the gene matches: 8. CDR3 in amino acids: CASSPKGQGRGYNSPLHF. DNA of the CDR3: TGTGCCAGCTCACCGAAGGGACAGGGGAGGGGCTATAATTCACCCCTCCACTTT.

This chain uses TRBV12-5 with TRBJ2-7, with D unresolved. This CDR3 comprises 13 residues. V shed 6 bases and J shed 3 bases, with 12 bases lying between them. Germline assignment: CDR1 LGHNT and CDR2 FRNRAP. CDR3 region: CASGSSLSYEQYF. The CDR3 bases are TGTGCTAGTGGCTCCTCACTGAGCTACGAGCAGTACTTC.

Only one count was recorded for this clone. The V call is TRBV11-2, the J call TRBJ2-7; 7 nucleotides match TRBD2. This CDR3 has 17 residues. Germline V gene data show CDR1 as SGHAT and CDR2 as FQNNGV. With V trimmed by 1 base and J by 0 bases, 9 bases remained unmatched. The CDR3 loop reads CASSLVGLAVSSYEQYF. As DNA, the CDR3 is TGTGCCAGCAGCTTAGTCGGGCTAGCGGTTAGCTCCTACGAGCAGTACTTC.

The CDR3 DNA sequence: TGCAGCGCACGACAGGGGAGAGCCTACGAGCAGTACTTC. Its protein is CSARQGRAYEQYF. The chain employs TRBV29-1 and TRBJ2-7, with 8 positions matching TRBD1. Germline V gene data show CDR1 as SQVTM and CDR2 as ANQGSEA. This CDR3 has 13 amino acids. The junction had 7 bases not matched to a gene; V was cut back by 7 bases and J by 2 bases.

The chain is built from TRBV7-2 and TRBJ2-3, with 12 nucleotides matching TRBD2. CDR1 is SGHTA and CDR2 is FQGNSA in the germline V gene. Unmatched junction bases numbered 13, after V lost 5 bases and J lost 1 base. The CDR3 is made up of 19 amino acids. CDR3 DNA sequence: TGTGCCAGCAGCCCTAGAGGGCTAGCGGGGGGGCCAGGCACAGATACGCAGTATTTT. It yields the protein CASSPRGLAGGPGTDTQYF.

The chain couples TRBV21-1 to TRBJ2-7; TRBD1, the table's D call, was not compared with the DNA. TRBV21-1 corresponds to a pseudogene. CDR3 size: 16 residues. The CDR3 nucleotides are TGTGCCAGCAGCAAACCACCGGGACACCTATCGCACGAGCAGTACTTC. As protein: CASSKPPGHLSHEQYF.